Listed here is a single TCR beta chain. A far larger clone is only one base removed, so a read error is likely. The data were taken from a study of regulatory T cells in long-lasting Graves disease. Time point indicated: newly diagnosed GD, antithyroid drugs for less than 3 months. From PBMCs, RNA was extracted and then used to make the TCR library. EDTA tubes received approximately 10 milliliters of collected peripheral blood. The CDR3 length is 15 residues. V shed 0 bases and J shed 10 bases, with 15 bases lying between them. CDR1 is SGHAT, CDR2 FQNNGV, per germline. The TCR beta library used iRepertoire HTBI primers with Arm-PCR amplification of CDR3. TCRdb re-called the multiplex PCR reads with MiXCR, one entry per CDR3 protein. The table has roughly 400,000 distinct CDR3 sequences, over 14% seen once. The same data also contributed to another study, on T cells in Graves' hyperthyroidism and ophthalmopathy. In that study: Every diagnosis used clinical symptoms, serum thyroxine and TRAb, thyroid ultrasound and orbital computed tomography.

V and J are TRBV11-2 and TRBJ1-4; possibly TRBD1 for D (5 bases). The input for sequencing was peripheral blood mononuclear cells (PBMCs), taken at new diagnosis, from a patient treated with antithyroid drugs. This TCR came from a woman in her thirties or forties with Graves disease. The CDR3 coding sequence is TGTGCCAGCAGCTTAGATACCAGAATGGGGCGAAAACTGTTTTTT. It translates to CASSLDTRMGRKLFF.